This TCR beta chain was documented in a study of blood T cells in healthy people across ages. General study findings and limits: The long-lived group displayed more naive CD4+ cells, plus higher diversity, than the aged donors did.

The amount of total RNA extracted per sample was at least 6 micrograms. The table lists this clonotype with a few counts. Antigen: not known. The V gene end was trimmed by 6 bases and the J gene end by 4 bases; junction bases not matched to a gene: 13. The length of the CDR3 is 16 residues. Germline V lookup: CDR1 SGDLS, CDR2 YYNGEE. Using a J-beta primer mix together with a sample-barcoded 5' primer, a second PCR was run for roughly 6 to 12 cycles. TCRdb re-derived calls from the 5' RACE reads in MiXCR, one entry per CDR3 protein. The data contain around 780,000 distinct CDR3 sequences, around three fifths of them singletons.

Sequenced material: blood. The chain links TRBV9 to TRBJ2-5; 9 nucleotides agree with TRBD2. The receptor comes from a man aged 40-55 years in good health. The CDR3 spells CASTQEAGLATETQYF. In nucleotides, the CDR3 is TGTGCCAGCACCCAGGAGGCAGGACTAGCGACAGAGACCCAGTACTTC.